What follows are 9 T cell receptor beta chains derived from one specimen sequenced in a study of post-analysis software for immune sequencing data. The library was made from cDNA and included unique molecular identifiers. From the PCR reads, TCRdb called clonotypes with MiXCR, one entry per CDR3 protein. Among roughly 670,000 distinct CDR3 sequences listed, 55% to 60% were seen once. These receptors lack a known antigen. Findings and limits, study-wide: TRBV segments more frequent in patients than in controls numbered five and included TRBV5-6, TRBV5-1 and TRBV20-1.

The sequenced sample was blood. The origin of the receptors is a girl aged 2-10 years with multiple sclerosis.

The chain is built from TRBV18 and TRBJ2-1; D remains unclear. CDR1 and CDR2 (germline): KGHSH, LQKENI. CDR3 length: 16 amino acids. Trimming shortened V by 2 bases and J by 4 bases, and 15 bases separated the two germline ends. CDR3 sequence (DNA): TGTGCCAGCTCACCAGCTGCCATCCCGAAATACAATGAGCAGTTCTTC. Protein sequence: CASSPAAIPKYNEQFF.

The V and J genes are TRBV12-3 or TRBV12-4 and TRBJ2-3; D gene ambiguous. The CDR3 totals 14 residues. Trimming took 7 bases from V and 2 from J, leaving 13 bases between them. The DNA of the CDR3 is TGTGCCAGCATTAAGGCCGGTTCCACAGATACGCAGTATTTT. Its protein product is CASIKAGSTDTQYF.

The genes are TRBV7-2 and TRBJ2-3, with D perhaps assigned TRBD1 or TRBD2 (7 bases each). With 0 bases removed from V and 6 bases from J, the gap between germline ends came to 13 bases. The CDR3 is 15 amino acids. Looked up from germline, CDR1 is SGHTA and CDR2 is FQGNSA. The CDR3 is CASSLAQGGVDTQYF. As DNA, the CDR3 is TGTGCCAGCAGCTTAGCGCAGGGGGGGGTGGATACGCAGTATTTT.

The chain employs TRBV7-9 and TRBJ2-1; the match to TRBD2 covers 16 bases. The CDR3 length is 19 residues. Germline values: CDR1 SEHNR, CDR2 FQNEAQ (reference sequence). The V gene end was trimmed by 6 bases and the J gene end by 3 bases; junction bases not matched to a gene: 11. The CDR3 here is CASSQKKGTSGRVYNEQFF. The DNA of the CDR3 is TGTGCCAGCAGTCAAAAAAAAGGGACTAGCGGGAGGGTCTACAATGAGCAGTTCTTC.

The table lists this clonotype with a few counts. CDR3 bases: TGTGCCAGCAGTGGGGACTCCGGAGATACGCAGTATTTT. The encoded protein is CASSGDSGDTQYF. This chain joins TRBV27 and TRBJ2-3, with D perhaps TRBD2 (6 bases). V lost 5 bases to trimming and J lost 5 bases, with 11 bases between them. The V gene's germline CDR1 is MNHEY and CDR2 SMNVEV (reference sequence). The CDR3 totals 13 residues.

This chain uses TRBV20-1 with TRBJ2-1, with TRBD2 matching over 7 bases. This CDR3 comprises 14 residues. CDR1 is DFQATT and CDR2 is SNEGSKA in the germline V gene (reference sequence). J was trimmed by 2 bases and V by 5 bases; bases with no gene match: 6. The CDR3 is CSADGLVTYNEQFF. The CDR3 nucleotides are TGCAGTGCTGATGGACTAGTTACCTACAATGAGCAGTTCTTC.

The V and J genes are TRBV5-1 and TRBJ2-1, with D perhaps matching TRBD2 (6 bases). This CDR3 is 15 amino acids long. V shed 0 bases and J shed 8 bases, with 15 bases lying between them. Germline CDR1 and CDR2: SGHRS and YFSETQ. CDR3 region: CASSLGAGREHEQFF. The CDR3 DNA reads TGCGCCAGCAGCTTGGGTGCGGGGAGAGAGCATGAGCAGTTCTTC.

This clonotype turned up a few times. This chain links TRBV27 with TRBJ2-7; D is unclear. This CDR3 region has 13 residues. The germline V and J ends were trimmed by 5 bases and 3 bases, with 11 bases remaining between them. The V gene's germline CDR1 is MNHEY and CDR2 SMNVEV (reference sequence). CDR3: CASSPRPYYEQYF. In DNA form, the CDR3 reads TGTGCCAGCAGTCCACGCCCATACTACGAGCAGTACTTC.

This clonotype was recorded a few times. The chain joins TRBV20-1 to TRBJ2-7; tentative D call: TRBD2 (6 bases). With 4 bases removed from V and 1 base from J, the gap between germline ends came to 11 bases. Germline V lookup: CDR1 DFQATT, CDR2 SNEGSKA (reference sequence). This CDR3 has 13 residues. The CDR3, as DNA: TGCAGTGCTACGGGGGACGGATCCTACGAGCAGTACTTC. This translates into CSATGDGSYEQYF.